What follows are 16 T cell receptor beta chains derived from one specimen sequenced in a study of T cell repertoires in cytomegalovirus infection. TCRdb reprocessed the reads via MiXCR and lists one record per CDR3 protein. This table has roughly 120,000 distinct CDR3 sequences, 10% appearing once. No antigen is known for these receptors. Sequenced sample: PBMCs, sequenced either directly or after in vitro stimulation (not recorded which). All receptors come from a human donor in good health (CMV status not recorded). Some clones in this sample may be carry-over from other donors' samples.

Only one count was recorded for this clonotype. The chain combines TRBV6-1 with TRBJ2-3; TRBD2 agrees at 8 bases. Germline CDR1 reads MNHNS; CDR2 reads SASEGT. The CDR3 sequence is 15 residues long. V trimming: 5 bases; J trimming: 4 bases; junction bases outside the gene matches: 8. The CDR3 sequence is CASSSPAGEADTQYF. The CDR3 nucleotides are TGTGCCAGCAGTTCCCCAGCGGGAGAAGCAGATACGCAGTATTTT.

This clonotype was detected many times. The chain employs TRBV29-1 and TRBJ1-2, with a weak D call TRBD1 (6 bases). The CDR3 sequence is 12 residues long. The V and J ends lost 7 bases and 5 bases respectively, with 14 bases between them. In germline, CDR1 is SQVTM, CDR2 ANQGSEA. The CDR3 loop is CSGQDRDYGYTF. In nucleotides, the CDR3 is TGCAGCGGTCAGGACAGAGATTATGGCTACACCTTC.

This chain joins TRBV6-4 and TRBJ2-1; 11 nucleotides agree with TRBD2. The germline CDR1 and CDR2 sequences are MRHNA and SNTAGT. This CDR3 has 14 amino acids. V shed 6 bases, J shed 4 bases, and the junction held 2 bases outside the gene matches. CDR3 coding DNA: TGTGCCAGCAGCAGGACTAGCGGGTACAATGAGCAGTTCTTC. Protein: CASSRTSGYNEQFF.

Many counts were recorded for this clonotype. The gene calls are TRBV14 and TRBJ2-5, with D unresolved. V lost 0 bases to trimming and J lost 2 bases, with 7 bases between them. There are 14 residues in the CDR3. The germline CDR1 and CDR2 sequences are SGHDN and FVKESK. The DNA for the CDR3 is TGTGCCAGCAGCCAAGATTTAAGGCAAGAGACCCAGTACTTC. As protein: CASSQDLRQETQYF.

This clonotype was detected ten times or more. The rearrangement joins TRBV7-2 to TRBJ2-1, with 11 bases fitting TRBD2. Germline V lookup: CDR1 SGHTA, CDR2 FQGNSA. The CDR3 has 18 amino acids. V trimming: 4 bases; J trimming: 7 bases; junction bases outside the gene matches: 15. CDR3: CASSSRGGASGRFNEQFF. DNA of the CDR3: TGTGCCAGCAGCTCCCGGGGGGGGGCTAGCGGGAGGTTTAATGAGCAGTTCTTC. The variable domain in full, with the rest retrieved from reference TRBV7-2 and TRBJ2-1, is GAGVSQSPSNKVTEKGKDVELRCDPISGHTALYWYRQSLGQGLEFLIYFQGNSAPDKSGLPSDRFSAERTGGSVSTLTIQRTQQEDSAVYLCASSSRGGASGRFNEQFFGPGTRLTVL.

This clonotype has at least ten counts. This chain links TRBV7-2 with TRBJ2-7; 8 bases fit TRBD1. This CDR3 is 17 amino acids long. Germline CDR1 reads SGHTA; CDR2 reads FQGNSA. Trimming took 6 bases from V and 3 from J; bases not matched to a gene: 16. DNA for the CDR3: TGTGCCAGCAGTCAAGGTCGAGACAGGGGACCCAACTACGAGCAGTACTTC. Translated: CASSQGRDRGPNYEQYF. Using reference TRBV7-2 and TRBJ2-7 for the parts outside the CDR3, the full variable domain is GAGVSQSPSNKVTEKGKDVELRCDPISGHTALYWYRQSLGQGLEFLIYFQGNSAPDKSGLPSDRFSAERTGGSVSTLTIQRTQQEDSAVYLCASSQGRDRGPNYEQYFGPGTRLTVT.

This chain connects TRBV5-1 to TRBJ2-2; no clear D. Trimming took off 0 bases at V and 5 bases at J, with 8 bases between the two ends. The CDR3 spans 14 residues. The germline CDR1 and CDR2 sequences are SGHRS and YFSETQ. CDR3 nucleotide sequence: TGCGCCAGCAGCTTGGACTGGGTTACCGGGGAGCTGTTTTTT. This codes for CASSLDWVTGELFF.

The table lists this clonotype with many counts. The chain is built from TRBV7-9 and TRBJ2-3; perhaps TRBD2 as D (6 bases). Germline CDR1 is SEHNR and CDR2 is FQNEAQ (reference sequence). This CDR3 comprises 15 residues. V was cut by 1 base and J by 6 bases, with 14 bases left in between. The CDR3, as DNA: TGTGCCAGCAGCTTAGTTGTGGGAGGTGCGGATACGCAGTATTTT. It translates to CASSLVVGGADTQYF. Drawing the rest from reference TRBV7-9 and TRBJ2-3, the complete variable domain is DTGVSQNPRHKITKRGQNVTFRCDPISEHNRLYWYRQTLGQGPEFLTYFQNEAQLEKSRLLSDRFSAERPKGSFSTLEIQRTEQGDSAMYLCASSLVVGGADTQYFGPGTRLTVL.

This clonotype was found a few times. The chain employs TRBV14 and TRBJ2-1; unclear D gene. V was clipped by 4 bases and J by 8 bases, with 9 bases between them. CDR1 is SGHDN and CDR2 is FVKESK in the germline V gene. This CDR3 region has 12 residues. This chain's CDR3 is CASSLVPDEQFF. In DNA, the CDR3 is TGTGCCAGCAGCCTCGTTCCCGATGAGCAGTTCTTC.

This clonotype was found many times. The rearrangement joins TRBV5-4 to TRBJ1-4, with D uncertain. The length of the CDR3 is 16 residues. The V end was cut by 1 base, the J end by 4 bases, with 14 bases between. The germline V gene encodes CDR1 SGHNT and CDR2 YYREEE (reference sequence). CDR3 region: CASSLLFDGDNEKLFF. In DNA form, the CDR3 reads TGTGCCAGCAGCTTGCTCTTTGACGGCGATAATGAAAAACTGTTTTTT. The full variable domain, with the rest looked up from reference TRBV5-4 and TRBJ1-4, is ETGVTQSPTHLIKTRGQQVTLRCSSQSGHNTVSWYQQALGQGPQFIFQYYREEENGRGNFPPRFSGLQFPNYSSELNVNALELDDSALYLCASSLLFDGDNEKLFFGSGTQLSVL.

The rearrangement uses TRBV14 and TRBJ1-1, with TRBD1 matching over 8 bases. The germline V gene has CDR1 SGHDN and CDR2 FVKESK. V lost 3 bases to trimming and J lost 1 base; unmatched junction nucleotides: 1. CDR3 length: 14 amino acids. As DNA, the CDR3 is TGTGCCAGCAGCCATGGGACAGGGAACACTGAAGCTTTCTTT. It specifies CASSHGTGNTEAFF.

There are many counts of this clonotype. The chain has TRBV20-1 and TRBJ1-5; 7 bases fit TRBD1. This CDR3 has 15 amino acids. The germline CDR1 and CDR2 sequences are DFQATT and SNEGSKA (reference sequence). V shed 7 bases, J shed 4 bases, and the junction held 13 bases outside the gene matches. The CDR3 DNA reads TGCAGTGTTGCAACGACAGGGACGTATAATCAGCCCCAGCATTTT. This translates into CSVATTGTYNQPQHF.

This sequence joins TRBV28 and TRBJ1-1; D is unresolved. The CDR3 contains 11 residues. Germline assignment: CDR1 MDHEN and CDR2 SYDVKM. With 8 bases removed from V and 2 bases from J, the gap between germline ends came to 6 bases. CDR3 amino acids: CASVLNTEAFF. For the CDR3, the DNA is TGTGCCAGCGTACTTAACACTGAAGCTTTCTTT.

This clonotype was observed at least ten times. This chain joins TRBV7-8 and TRBJ2-3; 8 positions match TRBD2. CDR1 and CDR2 from the germline V gene are SGHVS and FQNEAQ. This CDR3 has 17 amino acids. V trimming: 5 bases; J trimming: 2 bases; junction bases outside the gene matches: 12. CDR3 coding DNA: TGTGCCAGCAGCCCGACGGGCCTAGCGGGTTCCACAGATACGCAGTATTTT. Its protein product is CASSPTGLAGSTDTQYF.

This clonotype was recorded at least ten times. The chain joins TRBV12-3 or TRBV12-4 to TRBJ2-7; 9 bases agree with TRBD2. This CDR3 is built from 15 residues. Unmatched junction bases numbered 5, after V lost 3 bases and J lost 2 bases. In nucleotides, the CDR3 is TGTGCCAGCAGTTTTTGGGCTAGCGGGACCTACGAGCAGTACTTC. Translated, it gives CASSFWASGTYEQYF.

This clonotype occurred many times. V usage is TRBV7-2 and J usage is TRBJ2-2, with D possibly being TRBD1 or TRBD2 (5 bases each). Germline lookup yields CDR1 SGHTA and CDR2 FQGNSA. The length of the CDR3 is 17 residues. Deletions cut 3 bases from V and 9 bases from J, with 23 bases between. The CDR3 nucleotides read TGTGCCAGCAGCTTCCAAACCGGGACGGCTAACACTAGGGAGCTGTTTTTT. Protein sequence: CASSFQTGTANTRELFF.